The clone carrying this T cell receptor beta chain showed up many times. Its antigen is unknown. CDR1 is SGHTA, CDR2 FQGNSA, per germline. V was clipped by 5 bases and J by 4 bases, with 15 bases between them. The CDR3 loop spans 15 amino acids. TCRdb passed the reads through MiXCR, listing each CDR3 protein once. Among some 920,000 distinct CDR3 sequences listed, around 32% were seen once. The data were taken from a study of T cell repertoires in cytomegalovirus infection. Looking at the study overall: Recently identified HLA-C-restricted CMV epitopes were among the peptides used.

Study outcomes and limitations: HLA-C-restricted TCR beta clonotypes specific for CMV led the ex vivo response.

This sample comprised cultured CD8+ T cells from PBMCs, obtained from culture after CMV antigen stimulation. The gene calls are TRBV7-2 and TRBJ2-1, with D hard to call. This sequence originates from a human donor in good health (CMV status not recorded). Some clones in this sample may be carry-over from other donors' samples. As DNA, the CDR3 is TGTGCCAGCAGCCCAGGACCTTACTCTTACAATGAGCAGTTCTTC. Protein sequence: CASSPGPYSYNEQFF.